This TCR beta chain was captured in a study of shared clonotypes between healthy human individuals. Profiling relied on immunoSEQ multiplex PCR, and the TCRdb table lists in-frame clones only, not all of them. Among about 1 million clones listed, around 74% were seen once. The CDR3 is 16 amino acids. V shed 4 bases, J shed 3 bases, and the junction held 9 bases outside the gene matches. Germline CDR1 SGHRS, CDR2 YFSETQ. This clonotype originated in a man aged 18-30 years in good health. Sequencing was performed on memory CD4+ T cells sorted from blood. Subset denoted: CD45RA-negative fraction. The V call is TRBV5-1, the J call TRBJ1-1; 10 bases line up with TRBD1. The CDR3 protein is CASSPRQGAGDTEAFF. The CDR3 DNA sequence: TGCGCCAGCAGCCCCAGACAGGGGGCGGGGGACACTGAAGCTTTCTTT.